A single TCR beta chain is shown here with its context. What it recognizes is unknown. The data originate from a study of cytomegalovirus exposure and HLA in healthy donors. Findings and limits, study-wide: Presence/absence analyses rested on an assumption that sequencing depth was roughly uniform across donors. According to a later analysis, donors in an Asian-associated ancestry cluster reportedly had fewer N-insertions than the approximately 620-donor mean.

Amplification used 60 Vbeta primers and 13 Jbeta primers. The table came from immunoSEQ multiplex PCR; TCRdb's copy has only in-frame clones and leaves some out. The sample shows 160,000 or so clones, 72% of them seen only once. The V end was cut by 3 bases, the J end by 3 bases, with 13 bases between. The CDR3 consists of 15 residues. Germline assignment: CDR1 SGHRS and CDR2 YFSETQ. V gene TRBV5-1 combines with J gene TRBJ1-3; perhaps TRBD1 as D (5 bases). This receptor was taken from a human donor in good health. Sample: PBMCs. CDR3 sequence: CASSSTGPGGNTIYF. For the CDR3, the DNA is TGCGCCAGCAGCTCTACAGGACCCGGTGGAAACACCATATATTTT.